This T cell receptor (beta chain) was obtained from a study of technical replicates of blood from several donors. The protocol was immunoSEQ multiplex PCR, while the TCRdb copy is restricted to in-frame clones and leaves out a portion. Of roughly 70,000 clones listed, over 85% were seen once; the top ten hold approximately 0.4%. The germline CDR1 and CDR2 sequences are LGHNA and YSLEER. Trimming cost V 1 base and J 8 bases; bases outside gene matches: 7. This CDR3 has 15 amino acids. The sample was T cells isolated from PBMCs. The rearrangement uses TRBV4-3 and TRBJ2-1, with 8 bases fitting TRBD1. This TCR was sampled from a human donor in good health. CDR3 bases: TGCGCCAGCAGCCAAGCGTGGACAGGGTTATATGAGCAGTTCTTC. Its protein product is CASSQAWTGLYEQFF.